The 21 T cell receptor beta chains below come from one sample, sequenced in a study of T-cell reconstitution after alpha-beta-depleted transplantation in children. It was with unique molecular identifiers that the TCRbeta library was prepared. MiXCR was run by TCRdb on the PCR reads, yielding one entry per CDR3 protein. In the table there are 550,000 to 600,000 distinct CDR3 sequences, roughly 23% of which are singletons. Source: PBMCs, mostly from graft donor cells, taken 360 days after TCRalphabeta/CD19-depleted stem cell transplant. These TCRs come from a boy under two years old who had a stem cell transplant for acute myeloid leukemia, so the T cells may come from the graft donor.

This clonotype was detected only once. DNA for the CDR3: TGTGCCAGCTCACCAACGTACGGGGCAGAGTCGGCTACGCAGTATTTT. Its translation: CASSPTYGAESATQYF. The J gene is TRBJ2-3, the V gene TRBV18; D is possibly TRBD1 or TRBD2 (5 bases each). The V end lost 2 bases, the J end lost 8 bases, and 20 bases lay between the germline ends. CDR3 length equals 16 residues. Germline CDR1 is KGHSH and CDR2 is LQKENI.

This chain joins TRBV11-2 and TRBJ1-5; 9 nucleotides align to TRBD1. The germline V gene has CDR1 SGHAT and CDR2 FQNNGV. V dropped 1 base and J dropped 3; count of bases not matched to a gene: 10. CDR3 length: 18 amino acids. The CDR3 DNA reads as TGTGCCAGCAGCTTAGGAGGGGGACAGGGCCTCCTCAATCAGCCCCAGCATTTT. This gives the protein CASSLGGGQGLLNQPQHF.

This clonotype was recorded a few times. CDR3 DNA sequence: TGTGCCAGCCGACCGACGGGGTACAATGAGCAGTTCTTC. Protein sequence: CASRPTGYNEQFF. V usage is TRBV28 and J usage is TRBJ2-1, with D perhaps TRBD2 (5 bases). The CDR3 is 13 residues long. Trimming removed 8 bases at V and 4 bases at J, with 12 bases between. Germline V lookup: CDR1 MDHEN, CDR2 SYDVKM.

The chain is built from TRBV6-5 and TRBJ2-1; D may be TRBD1 (5 bases). Trimming left V 1 base short and J 3 bases short, with 13 bases between. This CDR3 is built from 16 residues. Germline assignment: CDR1 MNHEY and CDR2 SVGAGI. This CDR3 reads CASSYLEGALYNEQFF. The CDR3 region has the DNA TGTGCCAGCAGTTACTTGGAAGGGGCTCTCTACAATGAGCAGTTCTTC.

This clonotype was picked up many times. The chain uses TRBV29-1 and TRBJ2-3; TRBD1 aligns across 9 bases. The CDR3 has 14 amino acids. Germline-derived CDR1 and CDR2 are SQVTM and ANQGSEA. V was clipped by 6 bases and J by 3 bases; unmatched bases: 7. The CDR3 DNA reads TGCAGCGTCCCGACAGGGGGTTGGACAGATACGCAGTATTTT. Translating it yields CSVPTGGWTDTQYF.

In this sample, this clonotype turned up a few times. The rearrangement links TRBV5-1 to TRBJ2-7; 8 nucleotides match TRBD2. Germline V gene data show CDR1 as SGHRS and CDR2 as YFSETQ. With V trimmed by 1 base and J by 2 bases, 11 bases remained unmatched. The CDR3 extends over 17 amino acids. The DNA for the CDR3 is TGCGCCAGCAGCTTGCACCAATTAGCGGGGCCCCCCTACGAGCAGTACTTC. Translation: CASSLHQLAGPPYEQYF.

There are many counts of this clonotype. V is TRBV16 and J is TRBJ1-5; no reliable D call. This CDR3 comprises 13 residues. Deletions cut 9 bases from V and 5 bases from J, with 14 bases between. Germline CDR1 is KGHSY and CDR2 is FQNENV. The CDR3 bases are TGTGCCAGTGGACCGCGAAACTATCAGCCCCAGCATTTT. The encoded protein is CASGPRNYQPQHF.

This clonotype was seen a few times. The genes are TRBV21-1 and TRBJ1-1. TRBV21-1 is a pseudogene locus. There are 9 residues in the CDR3. The CDR3 nucleotides read TGTGCCAGCAGCCCAATGGCTTTCTTT. Translating gives CASSPMAFF.

V and J are TRBV6-2 or TRBV6-3 and TRBJ2-1; 11 bases map to TRBD2. Trimming at V came to 7 bases and at J to 14 bases, leaving 10 bases not matched to a gene. CDR3 length: 13 amino acids. The germline V gene has CDR1 MNHEY and CDR2 SVGEGT. CDR3 DNA: TGTGCCAGCAAGTTGGTAGCGGGGGGGCCTAAGTTCTTC. This codes for CASKLVAGGPKFF.

In its sample, this clonotype was seen many times. The chain combines TRBV12-3 or TRBV12-4 with TRBJ2-2; TRBD1 might be the D (5 bases). This CDR3 spans 16 amino acids. The germline V and J ends were trimmed by 3 bases and 0 bases, with 11 bases remaining between them. The chain's CDR3 is CASSFVAGPNTGELFF. Here the CDR3 DNA reads TGTGCCAGCAGTTTCGTGGCAGGGCCGAACACCGGGGAGCTGTTTTTT.

This clonotype was recorded only once. The V and J genes are TRBV7-8 and TRBJ2-7; possibly TRBD2 for D (5 bases). V lost 5 bases and J lost 0, with 17 bases in between. The CDR3 loop spans 16 amino acids. Germline loops: CDR1 SGHVS, CDR2 FQNEAQ. The CDR3 coding sequence is TGTGCCAGCAGCCCCCCAGTAGCGCGGAACTCCTACGAGCAGTACTTC. This translates into CASSPPVARNSYEQYF.

CDR3 residues: CSARDISYEQYV. The CDR3 DNA is TGCAGTGCTAGGGACATTTCCTACGAGCAGTACGTC. The chain links TRBV20-1 to TRBJ2-7; a weak D match, TRBD1 (5 bases). Germline CDR1 is DFQATT and CDR2 is SNEGSKA (reference sequence). This CDR3 is built from 12 residues. V was trimmed by 3 bases and J by 1 base, leaving 7 bases between them.

This clonotype came up a few times. This CDR3 reads CACSIPGISTDTQYF. For the CDR3, the DNA is TGTGCCTGTTCGATCCCGGGAATTTCCACAGATACGCAGTATTTT. V is TRBV7-2 and J is TRBJ2-3; tentative D call: TRBD2 (5 bases). The CDR3 is 15 amino acids. Trimming cost V 11 bases and J 2 bases, with 20 bases left between them. Germline values: CDR1 SGHTA, CDR2 FQGNSA.

The V call is TRBV6-5, the J call TRBJ2-3; D gene ambiguous. The CDR3 spans 14 residues. CDR1 and CDR2 (germline): MNHEY, SVGAGI. V shed 2 bases and J shed 0 bases, with 6 bases lying between them. CDR3 nucleotides: TGTGCCAGCAGTTACGCGGTTAGCACAGATACGCAGTATTTT. Translation: CASSYAVSTDTQYF.

This clonotype has more than one count but fewer than ten. V is TRBV28 and J is TRBJ2-3; D tentatively fits TRBD1 or TRBD2 (5 bases each). V was trimmed by 5 bases and J by 0 bases, leaving 15 bases between them. Per the germline V gene, CDR1 is MDHEN and CDR2 is SYDVKM. CDR3 length: 16 amino acids. The CDR3 reads CASSGDGISSTDTQYF. For the CDR3, the DNA is TGTGCCAGCAGTGGGGACGGGATATCTAGCACAGATACGCAGTATTTT.

The V and J genes are TRBV7-9 and TRBJ2-5, with no clear D. The germline V and J ends were trimmed by 0 bases and 1 base, with 9 bases remaining between them. This CDR3 is built from 15 residues. Germline V gene data show CDR1 as SEHNR and CDR2 as FQNEAQ (reference sequence). CDR3 amino acids: CASSLAPRPQETQYF. CDR3 nucleotides: TGTGCCAGCAGCTTAGCGCCGAGACCCCAAGAGACCCAGTACTTC. Complete variable domain (other parts from reference TRBV7-9 and TRBJ2-5): DTGVSQNPRHKITKRGQNVTFRCDPISEHNRLYWYRQTLGQGPEFLTYFQNEAQLEKSRLLSDRFSAERPKGSFSTLEIQRTEQGDSAMYLCASSLAPRPQETQYFGPGTRLLVL.

The gene calls are TRBV6-2 or TRBV6-3 and TRBJ2-7; a possible D gene is TRBD1 (5 bases). From germline, CDR1 is MNHEY and CDR2 SVGEGT. V lost 4 bases to trimming and J lost 5 bases, with 21 bases between them. There are 16 residues in the CDR3. The CDR3 region has the DNA TGTGCCAGCAGTTCCTCGAACGGGCAGGGTCGGCACGAGCAGTACTTC. It specifies CASSSSNGQGRHEQYF.

The J gene is TRBJ2-7, the V gene TRBV4-3; D is tentatively TRBD1 or TRBD2 (5 bases each). CDR3 length: 15 amino acids. V lost 1 base and J lost 3, with 13 bases in between. Germline CDR1 reads LGHNA; CDR2 reads YSLEER. The CDR3 protein is CASSQGNRDLYEQYF. The CDR3 bases are TGCGCCAGCAGCCAAGGGAATCGGGACCTCTACGAGCAGTACTTC.

This clonotype has a handful of counts. This rearrangement joins TRBV6-2 or TRBV6-3 to TRBJ2-7, with D tentatively TRBD2 (6 bases). V was shortened by 1 base and J by 3 bases, with 22 bases between the two germline ends. The germline CDR1 and CDR2 sequences are MNHEY and SVGEGT. This CDR3 is built from 18 residues. The CDR3 loop is CASSYYGQRFRGSYEQYF. CDR3 nucleotide sequence: TGTGCCAGCAGTTACTATGGGCAGAGGTTCCGGGGGAGCTACGAGCAGTACTTC.

Many counts were recorded for this clonotype. The CDR3 is CASSREQYDRNGYTF. In DNA, the CDR3 is TGCGCCAGCAGCCGGGAACAATACGATCGAAATGGCTACACCTTC. The chain links TRBV4-1 to TRBJ1-2; no reliable D call. The CDR3 runs 15 residues. From germline, CDR1 is MGHRA and CDR2 YSYEKL. Trimming stripped 4 bases from V and 6 bases from J, with 18 bases between.

This clonotype was picked up a small number of times. This chain joins TRBV13 and TRBJ1-2; 9 bases line up with TRBD1. V was clipped by 5 bases and J by 3 bases; unmatched bases: 7. This CDR3 comprises 15 residues. Germline loops: CDR1 PRHDT, CDR2 FYEKMQ (reference sequence). The CDR3 nucleotides are TGTGCCAGCAGCGCCACAGGGGGCGCGTACTATGGCTACACCTTC. Protein: CASSATGGAYYGYTF. Variable domain in full (rest from reference TRBV13 and TRBJ1-2): AAGVIQSPRHLIKEKRETATLKCYPIPRHDTVYWYQQGPGQDPQFLISFYEKMQSDKGSIPDRFSAQQFSDYHSELNMSSLELGDSALYFCASSATGGAYYGYTFGSGTRLTVV.